This TCR beta chain was captured in a study of pediatric ulcerative colitis. Study outcomes and limitations: Repertoires came from total lymphocyte DNA, so rare subsets like regulatory T cells may be missed. Ulcerative colitis patients shared more blood-rectal clones than controls.

The assay was run at survey level. Clones were read by immunoSEQ multiplex PCR, and TCRdb kept only the in-frame ones, dropping some. The sample carries around 10,000 clones, 82% recorded once. Germline loops: CDR1 MGHDK, CDR2 SYGVNS. This CDR3 region has 13 residues. The V gene lost 3 bases and the J gene lost 6 bases, with 9 bases spanning the gap. The sample holds a few counts of this clone. Its cognate antigen is unknown. Rectal tissue came from one to two pinch biopsies taken at colonoscopy. The chain couples TRBV25-1 to TRBJ1-5, with no clear D. The sequence was obtained from a girl aged 5 to 17 who was a control in a study of pediatric ulcerative colitis. The sample comprised gut tissue. The CDR3 coding sequence is TGTGCCAGCAGTGAGTCCTTCCCTCAGCCCCAGCATTTT. Translating it yields CASSESFPQPQHF.